These 16 T cell receptor beta chains share one sample of origin, sequenced in a study of cytomegalovirus exposure and HLA in healthy donors. Measured with immunoSEQ multiplex PCR; TCRdb has only the in-frame clones, and not every one. Here the sample spans tens of thousands of clones, 95% being singletons. Sequenced sample: PBMCs. The source is a woman under 30 in good health and CMV-seronegative.

The CDR3 bases are TGTGCCAGCTCACCCTGGACTAGCGGGATGGTGGAGACCCAGTACTTC. This translates into CASSPWTSGMVETQYF. V is TRBV18 and J is TRBJ2-5; the match to TRBD2 covers 12 bases. The J segment lost 5 bases and the V segment lost 3 bases, leaving 7 bases of the junction unmatched. The length of the CDR3 is 16 residues. Germline V gene data show CDR1 as KGHSH and CDR2 as LQKENI.

V and J are TRBV10-3 and TRBJ2-3; 14 nucleotides match TRBD2. This CDR3 is 16 amino acids long. Germline V gene data show CDR1 as ENHRY and CDR2 as SYGVKD. Trimming took 10 bases from V and 3 from J; bases not matched to a gene: 9. The CDR3 loop reads CATPWTSGRSTDTQYF. CDR3 coding DNA: TGTGCCACCCCCTGGACTAGCGGGAGGAGTACAGATACGCAGTATTTT.

The chain joins TRBV2 to TRBJ1-5, with D unclear. Germline loops: CDR1 SNHLY, CDR2 FYNNEI. This CDR3 has 14 residues. With 8 bases removed from V and 0 bases from J, the gap between germline ends came to 11 bases. Here the CDR3 DNA reads TGTGCCAGCCGAACAGCGGATAGCAATCAGCCCCAGCATTTT. Residues: CASRTADSNQPQHF.

V and J are TRBV25-1 and TRBJ1-1, with D hard to call. CDR1 is MGHDK, CDR2 SYGVNS, per germline. This CDR3 is 14 amino acids long. V shed 0 bases and J shed 4 bases, with 9 bases lying between them. The CDR3 DNA follows: TGTGCCAGCAGTGAATATAAACGCAGCACTGAAGCTTTCTTT. It yields the protein CASSEYKRSTEAFF.

The chain links TRBV19 to TRBJ1-2; 8 nucleotides align to TRBD1. The CDR3 runs 14 residues. V lost 10 bases to trimming and J lost 4 bases; unmatched junction nucleotides: 11. The V gene's germline CDR1 is LNHDA and CDR2 SQIVND (reference sequence). CDR3: CATGQGEGSYGYTF. The CDR3 coding sequence is TGTGCCACCGGACAGGGTGAGGGTAGCTATGGCTACACCTTC.

This sequence joins TRBV28 and TRBJ2-1; D is unclear. Germline V gene data show CDR1 as MDHEN and CDR2 as SYDVKM. Trimming removed 8 bases at V and 0 bases at J, with 14 bases between. CDR3 length: 15 residues. In nucleotides, the CDR3 is TGTGCCAGCTCCTTCGCGGTGAGCTCCTACAATGAGCAGTTCTTC. As protein: CASSFAVSSYNEQFF.

This chain joins TRBV19 and TRBJ1-2; the D gene is possibly TRBD1 (6 bases). The V gene lost 7 bases and the J gene lost 5 bases, with 14 bases spanning the gap. Germline V gives CDR1 LNHDA, CDR2 SQIVND (reference sequence). CDR3 size: 13 residues. CDR3 DNA: TGTGCCAGTACCCCCAAAGGGGGTTATGGCTACACCTTC. Its protein is CASTPKGGYGYTF.

The chain is built from TRBV14 and TRBJ2-1, with 10 bases lining up with TRBD1. The CDR3 length is 14 residues. In germline, CDR1 is SGHDN, CDR2 FVKESK. V shed 4 bases, J shed 6 bases, and the junction held 3 bases outside the gene matches. CDR3 nucleotides: TGTGCCAGCAGCCGAAGGGACAGGGGCAATGAGCAGTTCTTC. Translating it yields CASSRRDRGNEQFF. Full variable domain (rest looked up from reference TRBV14 and TRBJ2-1): EAGVTQFPSHSVIEKGQTVTLRCDPISGHDNLYWYRRVMGKEIKFLLHFVKESKQDESGMPNNRFLAERTGGTYSTLKVQPAELEDSGVYFCASSRRDRGNEQFFGPGTRLTVL.

This clone was found once. The CDR3 here is CASSWCMEGKSCGYTF. The DNA of the CDR3 is TGTGCCAGCAGTTGGTGTATGGAGGGAAAGAGCTGTGGCTACACCTTC. This sequence joins TRBV6-5 and TRBJ1-2; D gene uncertain. CDR1 is MNHEY and CDR2 is SVGAGI in the germline V gene. This CDR3 comprises 16 residues. V shed 4 bases and J shed 7 bases, with 22 bases lying between them.

CDR3 residues: CASNRTPKDTEAFF. In DNA, the CDR3 is TGTGCCAGTAATCGGACACCCAAGGACACTGAAGCTTTCTTT. This chain uses TRBV19 with TRBJ1-1; D possibly corresponds to TRBD1 (5 bases). The CDR3 sequence is 14 residues long. Germline CDR1 LNHDA, CDR2 SQIVND (reference sequence). V lost 7 bases and J 3 bases, leaving 15 bases between the germline ends.

The rearrangement joins TRBV25-1 to TRBJ2-7; D is possibly TRBD1 (6 bases). The germline V and J ends were trimmed by 10 bases and 3 bases, with 16 bases remaining between them. The CDR3 runs 13 residues. Per the germline V gene, CDR1 is MGHDK and CDR2 is SYGVNS. The CDR3, as DNA: TGTGCCACTTCCCAGGGGCCGCTCTACGAGCAGTACTTC. This sequence encodes CATSQGPLYEQYF.

The chain has TRBV4-1 and TRBJ1-5; perhaps TRBD1 as D (6 bases). Germline CDR1 and CDR2: MGHRA and YSYEKL. The V and J ends lost 3 bases and 2 bases respectively, with 8 bases between them. This CDR3 has 14 amino acids. CDR3 region: CASSQGAGNQPQHF. The CDR3, as DNA: TGCGCCAGCAGCCAGGGGGCCGGCAATCAGCCCCAGCATTTT.

CDR3 residues: CASSLGGGHGYTEAFF. CDR3 sequence (DNA): TGTGCCAGCAGCTTAGGGGGGGGGCACGGGTACACTGAAGCTTTCTTT. The chain links TRBV7-8 to TRBJ1-1; TRBD1 might be the D (6 bases). The germline CDR1 and CDR2 sequences are SGHVS and FQNEAQ. This CDR3 has 16 residues. The V end lost 1 base, the J end lost 3 bases, and 15 bases lay between the germline ends.

This clone was recorded once. This chain links TRBV9 with TRBJ2-7, with 9 bases that match TRBD2. The germline V gene encodes CDR1 SGDLS and CDR2 YYNGEE. J lost 2 bases, V lost 0 bases, and 6 bases had no gene match. The CDR3 is made up of 16 amino acids. The CDR3 coding sequence is TGTGCCAGCAGCGTAGGGGGACTAGCTGGGACCTACGAGCAGTACTTC. Translation: CASSVGGLAGTYEQYF.

The chain joins TRBV5-5 to TRBJ2-1, with 8 bases that match TRBD1. Germline CDR1 reads SGHKS; CDR2 reads YYEKEE (reference sequence). After removal of 3 bases from V and 5 bases from J, the junction contained 10 bases not matched to a gene. CDR3 length equals 16 residues. CDR3 in amino acids: CASSSRRGLADNEQFF. The CDR3 DNA reads TGTGCCAGCAGCTCCCGCAGGGGGCTAGCAGACAATGAGCAGTTCTTC.

The gene calls are TRBV5-1 and TRBJ1-2; 8 positions match TRBD1. The CDR3 sequence is 15 residues long. Looked up from germline, CDR1 is SGHRS and CDR2 is YFSETQ. V lost 1 base to trimming and J lost 6 bases; unmatched junction nucleotides: 8. CDR3 bases: TGCGCCAGCAGCTTGAATCAGGACAGGGTGCATGGCTACACCTTC. The encoded protein is CASSLNQDRVHGYTF.